This note documents a single TCR beta chain sequence. Its target is unknown. Relative to the germline gene, one junction end is altered; a read error may explain this. Germline assignment: CDR1 LNHDA and CDR2 SQIVND (reference sequence). This CDR3 spans 15 amino acids. This specimen belongs to a study of shared clonotypes between healthy human individuals. Replicate PCRs were loaded with approximately 310 ng DNA from unsorted PBMC, some 30,000 T cell genomes. Some clones are missing from TCRdb's copy, which holds only in-frame ones; the method was immunoSEQ multiplex PCR. The sample lists 400,000 to 550,000 clones, 79% occurring once. Regarding the study as a whole: Among donors, the sharing of clonotypes was expected to be influenced by sequencing depth.

This TCR came from a woman between 40 and 55 years old in good health. Some clones in this sample may be carry-over from other donors' samples. Sequenced material: PBMCs. The gene calls are TRBV19 and TRBJ2-3; TRBD2 matches 9 bases. CDR3 sequence reads: CASKSSGTSTDTQYF. In nucleotides, the CDR3 is TGTGCCAGTAAATCCTCCGGGACTAGCACCGATACGCAGTATTTT. Supplemented by reference TRBV19 and TRBJ2-3, the full variable domain reads DGGITQSPKYLFRKEGQNVTLSCEQNLNHDAMYWYRQDPGQGLRLIYYSQIVNDFQKGDIAEGYSVSREKKESFPLTVTSAQKNPTAFYLCASKSSGTSTDTQYFGPGTRLTVL.